The subject of this entry is one TCR beta chain. Its antigen is unidentified. These data originate in a study of CD8 T cells in ankylosing spondylitis. The study's findings and limits: Those disease-linked clones were CD8+; they were also relatively rare in peripheral blood. Researchers reportedly found disease-linked clones significantly enriched in matched ankylosing spondylitis synovial fluid. Characteristic, it appeared, of ankylosing spondylitis blood was a TCR beta motif of about eight highly homologous variants.

The V gene lost 5 bases and the J gene lost 5 bases, with 12 bases spanning the gap. Looked up from germline, CDR1 is LNHNV and CDR2 is YYDKDF (reference sequence). The CDR3 runs to 13 residues. Quantitative 5'-RACE was performed with molecular barcodes, and it yielded the TCR beta libraries. Each CDR3 protein gets one entry after TCRdb re-called the 5' RACE reads with MiXCR. The profile covers about 360,000 distinct CDR3 sequences, with approximately 22% appearing a single time and around 13% taken by the ten largest. Material: blood, either unsorted or a sorted T cell fraction (not recorded which). The source is a male donor with ankylosing spondylitis or in good health (not recorded which). The genes are TRBV15 and TRBJ2-5; the D gene is possibly TRBD1 (6 bases). CDR3 sequence (DNA): TGTGCCACCAGCGGCCAGGGGCATGAGACCCAGTACTTC. Its protein is CATSGQGHETQYF.